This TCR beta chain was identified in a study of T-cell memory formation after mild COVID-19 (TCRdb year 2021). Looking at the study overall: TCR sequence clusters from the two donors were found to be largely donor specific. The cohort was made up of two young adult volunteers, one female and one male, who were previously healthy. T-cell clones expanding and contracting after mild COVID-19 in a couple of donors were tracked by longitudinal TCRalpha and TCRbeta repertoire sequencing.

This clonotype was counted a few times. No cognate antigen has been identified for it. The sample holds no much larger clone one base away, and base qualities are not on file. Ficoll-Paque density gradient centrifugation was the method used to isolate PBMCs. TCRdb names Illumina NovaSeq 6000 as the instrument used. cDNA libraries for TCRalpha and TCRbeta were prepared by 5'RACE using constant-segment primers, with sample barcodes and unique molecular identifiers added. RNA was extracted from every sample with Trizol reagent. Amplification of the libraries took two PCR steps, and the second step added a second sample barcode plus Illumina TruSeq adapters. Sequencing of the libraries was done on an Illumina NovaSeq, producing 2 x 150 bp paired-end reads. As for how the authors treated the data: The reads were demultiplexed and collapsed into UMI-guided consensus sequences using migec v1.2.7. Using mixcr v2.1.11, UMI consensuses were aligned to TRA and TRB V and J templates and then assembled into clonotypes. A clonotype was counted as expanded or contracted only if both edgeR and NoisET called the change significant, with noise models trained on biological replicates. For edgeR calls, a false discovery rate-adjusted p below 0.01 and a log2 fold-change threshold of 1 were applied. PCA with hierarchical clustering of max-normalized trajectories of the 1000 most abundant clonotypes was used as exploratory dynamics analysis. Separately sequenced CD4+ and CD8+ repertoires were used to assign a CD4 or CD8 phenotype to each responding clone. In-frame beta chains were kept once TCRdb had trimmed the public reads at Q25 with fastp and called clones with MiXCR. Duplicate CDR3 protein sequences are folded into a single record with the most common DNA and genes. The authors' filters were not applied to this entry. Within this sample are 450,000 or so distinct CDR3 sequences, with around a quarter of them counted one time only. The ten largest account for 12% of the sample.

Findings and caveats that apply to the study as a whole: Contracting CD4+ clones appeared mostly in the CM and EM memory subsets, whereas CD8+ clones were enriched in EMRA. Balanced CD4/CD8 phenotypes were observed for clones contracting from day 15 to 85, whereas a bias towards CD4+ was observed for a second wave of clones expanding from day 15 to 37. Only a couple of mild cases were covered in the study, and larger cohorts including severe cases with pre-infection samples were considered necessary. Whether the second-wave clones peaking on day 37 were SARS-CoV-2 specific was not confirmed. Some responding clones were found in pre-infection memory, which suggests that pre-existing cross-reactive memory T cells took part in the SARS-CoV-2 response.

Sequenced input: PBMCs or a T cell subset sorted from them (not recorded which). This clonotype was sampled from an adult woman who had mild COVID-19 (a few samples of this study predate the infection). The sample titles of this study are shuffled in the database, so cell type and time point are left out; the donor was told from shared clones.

The DNA reads TGTGCCAGCAGTGAACCGGGACAGCCGAACACTGAAGCTTTCTTT. The resulting protein is CASSEPGQPNTEAFF. The sequence is built from TRBV12-3 or TRBV12-4 and TRBJ1-1; TRBD1 matches 7 bases in the middle. Ends trimmed: V by 5 bases, J by 1 base; bases unmatched to a gene: 7. Counted from cysteine to phenylalanine, this CDR3 has 15 amino acids. CDR3 DNA only is kept here, 45 bases in frame from base 1.